This T cell receptor beta chain was found in a study of identical twins (TCRdb year 2016). At the level of the whole study: TCR alpha and beta repertoires from monozygotic twins, unrelated adults of various ages and cord blood were deep-sequenced to test whether fetal clonotypes persist. To rule out contamination, the twin experiments were replicated at different times with different library preparation protocols.

Receptors were amplified or captured by 5' RACE. The listed sequencing device is Illumina HiSeq 2000. A universal primer binding site was introduced by template switching, and a unique molecular identifier was present in the final cDNA, enabling accurate counting of TCR cDNA molecules. Specific primers in the conserved constant-segment region were used to synthesize first-strand cDNA for the TCR alpha and beta chains. Each cDNA library was double barcoded, with a SMART-Mk sample barcode plus Illumina barcodes, to control for contamination. Two successive PCR steps introduced TruSeq adapter sequences along with Illumina sample barcodes. The Illumina HiSeq platform was used with custom primers to sequence TCR alpha and beta cDNA libraries. As for the authors' bioinformatics: Raw reads were processed with MiGEC to extract unique molecular identifiers, and MiXCR was used to determine CDR3 positions. For each individual, recombination models were inferred using an EM algorithm with the repgenHMM and IGoR tools. The tcR package in R was used for shared clonotype analysis, with sharing normalized by the product of cloneset sizes. To study raw recombination free of thymic and clonal selection effects, out-of-frame nonproductive sequences were analyzed. Starting from the raw public reads, TCRdb applied fastp trimming at Q25, assembled clones with MiXCR and retained in-frame beta chains. CDR3 protein duplicates are merged, each entry listing the most common genes and DNA. TCRdb's processing, not the authors', yielded these V and J calls. The sample table holds under 1 million distinct CDR3 sequences, of which 9% to 15% were seen once. Of the sample, 1.5% to 2% falls within the top ten clones.

Every donor in the study was a healthy Caucasian. The twin cohort comprised three pairs of female monozygotic twins, all aged roughly 18 to 30 years. RNA for TCR libraries was isolated from peripheral blood mononuclear cells. The CDR3, from cysteine to phenylalanine, totals 14 residues. Here the CDR3 DNA is all that survives: 42 bases in frame from base 1. CDR1 MGHDK and CDR2 SYGVNS are derived from the germline V gene. Relative to germline, V is 3 bases shorter and J is 0 bases shorter, with 5 bases between their ends. The paper as a whole reports these results and caveats: Excess twin sharing in beta out-of-frame sequences was weaker because fewer shared sequences lowered the signal-to-noise ratio. Because the same donors could not be followed over many years, conclusions were based on cross-sectional statistical analysis. Abundant cord blood beta clonotypes carried fewer insertions; young adult naive repertoires showed a weaker similar trend, while memory repertoires showed none. Compared with coincidental sharing between unrelated individuals, out-of-frame TCR alpha sequences shared between twins had an excess of sequences with low generation probability. Invariant T cells such as MAIT and iNKT could partly confound zero-insertion analyses, though diverse VJ usage argued against this for most clonotypes. Out-of-frame TCR alpha sharing in monozygotic twins was systematically underestimated by recombination models, whereas sharing between unrelated individuals was in agreement with the recombination models.

This clonotype was counted only a few times. There is no known antigen for this receptor. Base qualities are not recorded, but no much larger clone differs from it by a single base. The same data also contributed to another study, on yellow fever vaccine responses in identical twins. From the second report: The authors reported that the T cell response to vaccination in identical twins appeared partly convergent and partly personalized. In identical twins, the study followed T cell clones that responded to the vaccine with precision.

The TCR comes from a young woman in good health. The V and J segments used are TRBV25-1 and TRBJ2-2; the D gene is not confidently resolved. Sequenced sample: PBMCs. CDR3 loop: CASSDYPNTGELFF. The nucleotide sequence is TGTGCCAGCAGTGACTATCCGAACACCGGGGAGCTGTTTTTT. The CDR3, completed at both ends by the reference TRBV25-1 and TRBJ2-2 genes, gives the full variable domain EADIYQTPRYLVIGTGKKITLECSQTMGHDKMYWYQQDPGMELHLIHYSYGVNSTEKGDLSSESTVSRIRTEHFPLTLESARPSHTSQYLCASSDYPNTGELFFGEGSRLTVL.